This T cell receptor (beta chain) was sequenced for a study of T cell responses to AZD1222 COVID-19 vaccine. General observations from the study: Of the AZD1222 recipients, only five to seven were seropositive at baseline.

A remark on this clone: Its antigen is currently unknown.

With 6 bases clipped from V and 7 bases from J, the junction kept 14 bases outside the gene matches. There are 16 residues in the CDR3. Germline CDR1 WNHNN, CDR2 SYGVQD (reference sequence). Clones were read by immunoSEQ multiplex PCR, and TCRdb kept only the in-frame ones, dropping some. The data contain 70,000 to 85,000 clones, 65% to 85% of them singletons. The source material was peripheral blood, sampled on day 0 of AZD1222 vaccination. The receptor comes from an adult in good health. This sequence joins TRBV10-1 and TRBJ1-5, with 8 positions matching TRBD1. The CDR3: CASRRPGQASEQPQHF. DNA of the CDR3: TGCGCCAGCAGGAGACCGGGACAGGCGTCGGAGCAGCCCCAGCATTTT.